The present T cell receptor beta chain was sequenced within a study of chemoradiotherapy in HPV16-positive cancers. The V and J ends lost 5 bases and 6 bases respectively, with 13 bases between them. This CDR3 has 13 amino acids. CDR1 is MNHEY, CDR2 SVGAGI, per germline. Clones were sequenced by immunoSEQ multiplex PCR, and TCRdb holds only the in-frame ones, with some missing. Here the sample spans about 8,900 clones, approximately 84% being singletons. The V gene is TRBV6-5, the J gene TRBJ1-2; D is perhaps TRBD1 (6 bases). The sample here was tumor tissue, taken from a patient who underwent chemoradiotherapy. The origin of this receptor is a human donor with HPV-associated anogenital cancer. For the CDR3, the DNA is TGTGCCAGCAGTGAGTCAGGGGCTGATGGCTACACCTTC. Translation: CASSESGADGYTF.